This record covers a single T cell receptor (beta chain). Data came from immunoSEQ multiplex PCR; TCRdb stores just in-frame clones and leaves some out. This sample has 95,000 to 150,000 clones, with more than 85% found just once. This specimen comes from a study of control samples from healthy donors and cancer patients. The CDR3 has 12 amino acids. V was clipped by 4 bases and J by 4 bases, with 5 bases between them. This receptor was taken from a woman in her late teens or twenties in good health. The chain recombines TRBV12-3 or TRBV12-4 with TRBJ2-1; D is unresolved. Sequenced: blood. The CDR3 here is CASSYEYNEQFF. CDR3 sequence (DNA): TGTGCCAGCAGTTATGAGTACAATGAGCAGTTCTTC.